The 26 T cell receptor beta chains given below trace back to one sample, sequenced in a study of T cells in Graves' hyperthyroidism and ophthalmopathy. RNA transcripts provided the source from which TCR beta CDR3 regions were amplified. First-round RT-PCR with HTBI primers amplified the TCR CDR3 region. TCRdb fed the multiplex PCR reads into MiXCR, producing one record per CDR3 protein. The sample yields around 420,000 distinct CDR3 sequences, about a sixth seen once. What was sequenced was blood. The receptors shown here come from a woman between 18 and 29 years old with Graves' hyperthyroidism.

This clonotype was detected only a few times. The chain combines TRBV2 with TRBJ1-6; no reliable D call. The germline V gene has CDR1 SNHLY and CDR2 FYNNEI. V was pared by 4 bases and J by 10 bases, with 8 bases between. The CDR3 contains 12 residues. CDR3 loop: CASSVGGSPLHF. The DNA of the CDR3 is TGTGCCAGCAGTGTGGGTGGGTCACCCCTCCACTTT.

This clonotype was detected only a few times. The chain uses TRBV4-2 and TRBJ2-7; D gene ambiguous. Germline V gene lookup returns CDR1 LGHNA and CDR2 YNFKEQ. The CDR3 is 14 residues long. V lost 3 bases, J lost 4 bases, and 13 bases lay in between. As DNA, the CDR3 is TGTGCCAGCAGCCATGGGTCATTACTGTACGAGCAGTACTTC. Its protein is CASSHGSLLYEQYF.

The chain couples TRBV20-1 to TRBJ1-4; no clear D. The germline V gene has CDR1 DFQATT and CDR2 SNEGSKA (reference sequence). The CDR3 sequence is 13 residues long. The germline V and J ends were trimmed by 8 bases and 0 bases, with 10 bases remaining between them. CDR3: CSTGRATNEKLFF. The CDR3 DNA sequence: TGCAGTACTGGAAGGGCAACTAATGAAAAACTGTTTTTT.

About this clonotype itself: A much larger clone differs from this one at a single base, so this may be a read error. The conserved closing phenylalanine or tryptophan is absent in this CDR3, likely reflecting a read error. The rearrangement uses TRBV5-1 and TRBJ1-1, with 8 positions matching TRBD1. The trim removed 2 bases at V and 4 bases at J, leaving 4 bases unmatched. Per germline, CDR1 SGHRS and CDR2 YFSETQ. The length of the CDR3 is 14 residues. The CDR3 loop is CASSFPTGGTEAFL. The CDR3 bases are TGCGCCAGCAGCTTCCCCACAGGGGGCACTGAAGCTTTCCTT.

The rearrangement links TRBV6-4 to TRBJ1-1; a weak D match, TRBD1 (5 bases). V was clipped by 8 bases and J by 7 bases, with 14 bases between them. The CDR3 is 12 residues long. Germline lookup yields CDR1 MRHNA and CDR2 SNTAGT. CDR3 nucleotides: TGTGCCAGCTCGCGGGGGGACGGTGAAGCTTTCTTT. Amino acids: CASSRGDGEAFF.

This clonotype was picked up many times. The chain is built from TRBV20-1 and TRBJ1-1, with D perhaps matching TRBD1 (5 bases). Trimming left V 0 bases short and J 7 bases short, with 12 bases between. This CDR3 has 13 residues. The germline CDR1 and CDR2 sequences are DFQATT and SNEGSKA (reference sequence). The CDR3 sequence: CSAREGTEIEAFF. CDR3 DNA: TGCAGTGCTAGAGAGGGGACTGAGATTGAAGCTTTCTTT.

This clonotype was detected ten times or more. V usage is TRBV6-2 or TRBV6-3 and J usage is TRBJ1-1; 8 bases align to TRBD1. CDR3 length: 19 amino acids. The ends lost 2 bases at V and 4 bases at J; junction bases unmatched: 18. Per the germline V gene, CDR1 is MNHEY and CDR2 is SVGEGT. The CDR3 spells CASSYPSITGQGGSTEAFF. CDR3 sequence (DNA): TGTGCCAGCAGTTACCCATCAATTACCGGACAGGGCGGGAGCACTGAAGCTTTCTTT.

The chain couples TRBV20-1 to TRBJ2-5; D is possibly TRBD2 (5 bases). V lost 3 bases and J 9 bases, leaving 20 bases between the germline ends. Germline V gives CDR1 DFQATT, CDR2 SNEGSKA (reference sequence). The CDR3 has 14 residues. The CDR3 coding sequence is TGCAGTGCTAGGCGCATAGAACAAGAGAGGGCCCAGTACTTC. It yields the protein CSARRIEQERAQYF.

Ten or more counts support this clonotype. V usage is TRBV20-1 and J usage is TRBJ2-2, with D perhaps TRBD1 (5 bases). This CDR3 is 14 amino acids long. Germline V CDR1 and CDR2: DFQATT, SNEGSKA (reference sequence). V lost 5 bases and J lost 4, with 14 bases in between. CDR3 nucleotide sequence: TGCAGTGCTCCGGACATGTTCGCCACCGGGGAGCTGTTTTTT. Protein sequence: CSAPDMFATGELFF.

This clonotype occurred many times. The V call is TRBV7-2, the J call TRBJ2-7; D ambiguous. Looked up from germline, CDR1 is SGHTA and CDR2 is FQGNSA. V lost 0 bases, J lost 2 bases, and 14 bases lay in between. The CDR3 runs 16 residues. The CDR3 region has the DNA TGTGCCAGCAGCTTAGCCTCGGACCCCAGCGCCTACGAGCAGTACTTC. Translating gives CASSLASDPSAYEQYF.

This chain joins TRBV28 and TRBJ2-4, with no clear D. The CDR3 has 14 amino acids. CDR1 is MDHEN and CDR2 is SYDVKM in the germline V gene. Trimming shortened V by 2 bases and J by 0 bases, and 5 bases separated the two germline ends. The CDR3 loop reads CASSLRVAKNIQYF. CDR3 bases: TGTGCCAGCAGTTTACGCGTAGCCAAAAACATTCAGTACTTC.

This clonotype was observed at least ten times. V and J are TRBV7-2 and TRBJ1-5, with unresolved D. Trimming pared 2 bases from V and 0 bases from J, leaving 8 bases between. This CDR3 is built from 15 residues. Germline V lookup: CDR1 SGHTA, CDR2 FQGNSA. The CDR3 region has the DNA TGTGCCAGCAGCTTACTCCCAGATAGCAATCAGCCCCAGCATTTT. This codes for CASSLLPDSNQPQHF.

The chain combines TRBV19 with TRBJ1-2; possibly TRBD1 for D (5 bases). This CDR3 has 14 amino acids. Trimming removed 3 bases at V and 1 base at J, with 9 bases between. CDR1 and CDR2 (germline): LNHDA, SQIVND (reference sequence). CDR3 protein: CASSISGSNYGYTF. The CDR3 nucleotides are TGTGCCAGTAGTATTTCAGGGAGTAACTATGGCTACACCTTC.

This clonotype was counted many times. Sequence at one end of the junction differs from germline and may be a read error. The chain recombines TRBV3-1 with TRBJ2-3; TRBD2 agrees at 9 bases. Germline loops: CDR1 LGHDT, CDR2 YNNKEL (reference sequence). The CDR3 loop spans 15 amino acids. The CDR3 DNA follows: TGTGCCAGCACCCGGAGGGGGACTAGCAAAGATACGCAGTATTTT. It encodes CASTRRGTSKDTQYF.

V is TRBV7-2 and J is TRBJ2-1; TRBD2 aligns across 14 bases. The ends lost 5 bases at V and 6 bases at J; junction bases unmatched: 6. The CDR3 consists of 16 residues. CDR1 is SGHTA, CDR2 FQGNSA, per germline. Here the CDR3 reads CASSLRLAGGLNEQFF. The CDR3 DNA reads as TGTGCCAGCAGCCTACGACTAGCGGGGGGGCTCAATGAGCAGTTCTTC. The variable domain in full, completed from reference TRBV7-2 and TRBJ2-1, reads GAGVSQSPSNKVTEKGKDVELRCDPISGHTALYWYRQSLGQGLEFLIYFQGNSAPDKSGLPSDRFSAERTGGSVSTLTIQRTQQEDSAVYLCASSLRLAGGLNEQFFGPGTRLTVL.

This clonotype appeared many times. The germline gene is not matched at one end of the junction; a read error may be the cause. V is TRBV5-1 and J is TRBJ2-7; TRBD1 agrees at 9 bases. CDR1 is SGHRS and CDR2 is YFSETQ in the germline V gene. This CDR3 has 14 amino acids. CDR3 nucleotide sequence: TGTGCCAGCAGCTTAAGGACAGGGGCCTACGAGCAGTACTTC. Translation gives CASSLRTGAYEQYF.

This chain uses TRBV24-1 with TRBJ2-2; TRBD1 matches 7 bases. Trimming at V came to 2 bases and at J to 5 bases, leaving 13 bases not matched to a gene. The CDR3 consists of 18 residues. Per the germline V gene, CDR1 is KGHDR and CDR2 is SFDVKD. CDR3 in amino acids: CATSDSRIGTEITGELFF. The CDR3 DNA sequence: TGTGCCACCAGTGATTCTCGGATAGGGACAGAAATAACCGGGGAGCTGTTTTTT.

This clonotype was observed at least ten times. The CDR3, as DNA: TGTGCCAGCAGCTTAGTCCGGGGGGACGAGCAGTACTTC. Translating gives CASSLVRGDEQYF. J is TRBJ2-7 and V is TRBV7-9; 7 bases are a match to TRBD2. V lost 1 base, J lost 5 bases, and 2 bases stayed unmatched. Germline V gene lookup returns CDR1 SEHNR and CDR2 FQNEAQ (reference sequence). The CDR3 consists of 13 residues.

The rearrangement uses TRBV6-2 or TRBV6-3 and TRBJ2-3; 8 bases line up with TRBD1. This CDR3 is 16 amino acids long. The germline V gene encodes CDR1 MNHEY and CDR2 SVGEGT. J gave up 0 bases and V 2 bases, and 4 bases lay outside the gene matches. The DNA for the CDR3 is TGTGCCAGCAGTTACGACAGGGGAACTAGCACAGATACGCAGTATTTT. Its protein is CASSYDRGTSTDTQYF.

This clonotype was found many times. The chain has TRBV6-6 and TRBJ1-5, with D perhaps matching TRBD1 (5 bases). Looked up from germline, CDR1 is MNHNY and CDR2 is SVGAGI (reference sequence). Trimming left V 0 bases short and J 4 bases short, with 13 bases between. This CDR3 is built from 16 residues. In nucleotides, the CDR3 is TGTGCCAGCAGTTACTCCGGGACCCTGGGGAATCAGCCCCAGCATTTT. Translating it yields CASSYSGTLGNQPQHF.

Only a few counts were recorded for this clonotype. At one end the junction does not follow the germline gene, possibly because of a read error. The rearrangement uses TRBV28 and TRBJ1-5; the match to TRBD1 covers 8 bases. The CDR3 covers 14 residues. CDR1 and CDR2 from the germline V gene are MDHEN and SYDVKM. The CDR3 loop is CANSPGQGNQPQHF. The CDR3 bases are TGTGCCAACAGTCCCGGACAGGGTAACCAGCCCCAGCATTTT.

This clonotype appeared a few times. The CDR3 DNA reads TGTGCCAGCACCCGCTACGCAGTCGGGTACGAGCAGTACTTC. It yields the protein CASTRYAVGYEQYF. The V gene is TRBV6-1, the J gene TRBJ2-7; D is undetermined. The CDR3 sequence is 14 residues long. In germline, CDR1 is MNHNS, CDR2 SASEGT. The V end was cut by 7 bases, the J end by 4 bases, with 17 bases between.

This clonotype appeared a few times. CDR3 bases: TGTGCCAGCAGTGCGGTCGGGACTATATCTACCGGGGAGCTGTTTTTT. This sequence encodes CASSAVGTISTGELFF. The chain combines TRBV9 with TRBJ2-2; TRBD2 matches at 7 bases. This CDR3 is built from 16 residues. Germline loops: CDR1 SGDLS, CDR2 YYNGEE. V shed 5 bases and J 5 bases; nucleotides not matched to a gene: 12.

This clonotype came up many times. This rearrangement joins TRBV3-1 to TRBJ1-2; D is undetermined. Trimming took 0 bases from V and 8 from J, leaving 13 bases between them. CDR1 and CDR2 (germline): LGHDT, YNNKEL (reference sequence). The CDR3 contains 14 residues. CDR3 in DNA: TGTGCCAGCAGCCAAGACACATTTGTAGGAGGCTACACCTTC. This codes for CASSQDTFVGGYTF.

This clonotype has ten or more counts. The rearrangement uses TRBV5-1 and TRBJ2-7; TRBD1 aligns across 8 bases. CDR1 and CDR2 from the germline V gene are SGHRS and YFSETQ. V was pared by 7 bases and J by 0 bases, with 3 bases of the junction left unmatched. This CDR3 spans 13 amino acids. Here the CDR3 DNA reads TGCGCCAGCTGGGACAGGTTCTCCTACGAGCAGTACTTC. Translation: CASWDRFSYEQYF.

This clonotype was detected a few times. The chain uses TRBV5-1 and TRBJ2-1; D could derive from TRBD1 or TRBD2 (5 bases each). CDR3 size: 17 residues. CDR1 and CDR2 from the germline V gene are SGHRS and YFSETQ. V was shortened by 0 bases and J by 7 bases, with 20 bases between the two germline ends. The CDR3 is CASSLDRGRGARNEQFF. The CDR3 coding sequence is TGCGCCAGCAGCTTGGATCGAGGGAGAGGGGCCCGGAATGAGCAGTTCTTC.